These 30 T cell receptor beta chains were sequenced from one sample in a study of blood T cell repertoires in COVID-19. Produced via immunoSEQ multiplex PCR; TCRdb's table is partial and in-frame only. The sample consists of under 200,000 clones, approximately 87% of them appearing once. Specimen: peripheral blood. The origin of the receptors is a woman in her seventies with acute or convalescent COVID-19.

This chain joins TRBV4-3 and TRBJ1-3, with no clear D. Germline V CDR1 and CDR2: LGHNA, YSLEER. The V end was cut by 0 bases, the J end by 2 bases, with 14 bases between. The CDR3 length is 17 residues. The CDR3 DNA reads as TGCGCCAGCAGCCAAGATCTCCCGGTCGGGGCTGGAAACACCATATATTTT. Encoded protein: CASSQDLPVGAGNTIYF.

CDR3 DNA: TGTGCCAGCAGCTTAGTCACCGGGATGGGGACTGAAGCTTTCTTT. Encoded protein: CASSLVTGMGTEAFF. The genes are TRBV7-2 and TRBJ1-1; D is unclear. Trimming pared 1 base from V and 5 bases from J, leaving 14 bases between. The germline gives CDR1 SGHTA, CDR2 FQGNSA. CDR3 length: 15 residues.

The table lists this clone with a few counts. The V and J genes are TRBV7-2 and TRBJ1-5; 7 positions agree with TRBD1. This CDR3 contains 14 residues. V trimming: 5 bases; J trimming: 4 bases; junction bases outside the gene matches: 5. Germline loops: CDR1 SGHTA, CDR2 FQGNSA. Here the CDR3 DNA reads TGTGCCAGCAGCAGAGACAGGGTGAATCAGCCCCAGCATTTT. Encoded protein: CASSRDRVNQPQHF.

This clone was recorded once. This rearrangement joins TRBV19 to TRBJ2-7, with TRBD1 matching over 7 bases. The CDR3 spans 15 residues. V lost 2 bases, J lost 0 bases, and 4 bases stayed unmatched. Germline CDR1 reads LNHDA; CDR2 reads SQIVND (reference sequence). The CDR3 here is CASSILGDSSYEQYF. As DNA, the CDR3 is TGTGCCAGTAGTATATTAGGGGACAGCTCCTACGAGCAGTACTTC.

The CDR3 is CASSSGSSTGELFF. Here the CDR3 DNA reads TGTGCCAGCAGTTCCGGGTCTTCCACCGGGGAGCTGTTTTTT. The gene calls are TRBV6-5 and TRBJ2-2; D is unclear. The V gene's germline CDR1 is MNHEY and CDR2 SVGAGI. The V end was cut by 4 bases, the J end by 4 bases, with 10 bases between. The CDR3 extends over 14 amino acids.

Turning to this clone: The sample contains more than one DNA sequence encoding this CDR3. The V and J genes are TRBV18 and TRBJ2-7; possibly TRBD2 for D (5 bases). Trimming shortened V by 2 bases and J by 5 bases, and 10 bases separated the two germline ends. The CDR3 runs to 13 residues. CDR1 KGHSH and CDR2 LQKENI come from the germline V gene. Here the CDR3 reads CASSPGVGDEQYF. DNA of the CDR3: TGTGCCAGCTCACCAGGCGTCGGGGACGAGCAGTACTTC.

The chain combines TRBV7-2 with TRBJ1-6; D not resolved. The ends were cut back, 5 bases at V and 8 bases at J, with 13 bases in the middle. The CDR3 runs to 14 residues. CDR1 and CDR2 from the germline V gene are SGHTA and FQGNSA. DNA of the CDR3: TGTGCCAGCAGCCCGATACGAGACTATTCACCCCTCCACTTT. This gives the protein CASSPIRDYSPLHF.

The V call is TRBV5-1, the J call TRBJ1-2; the match to TRBD1 covers 8 bases. V lost 4 bases, J lost 7 bases, and 9 bases stayed unmatched. Germline V gene data show CDR1 as SGHRS and CDR2 as YFSETQ. This CDR3 spans 14 amino acids. CDR3 sequence: CASSHGQGSSGYTF. DNA of the CDR3: TGCGCCAGCAGCCACGGACAGGGATCTAGTGGCTACACCTTC.

The genes are TRBV7-3 and TRBJ2-1; TRBD2 might be the D (6 bases). Trimming cost V 5 bases and J 1 base, with 9 bases left between them. This CDR3 is built from 14 residues. The germline CDR1 and CDR2 sequences are SGHTA and FQGTGA. This CDR3 is CASSAGLSYNEQFF. Here the CDR3 DNA reads TGTGCCAGCAGCGCGGGACTTTCCTACAATGAGCAGTTCTTC.

V gene TRBV2 combines with J gene TRBJ1-4; 7 bases match TRBD1. The germline V gene encodes CDR1 SNHLY and CDR2 FYNNEI. Germline trimming cut 11 bases from V and 3 bases from J; bases unmatched to any gene: 6. This CDR3 is 13 amino acids long. The CDR3 region has the DNA TGTGCCGGAGGGACAGACGCTAATGAAAAACTGTTTTTT. As protein: CAGGTDANEKLFF. Full variable domain (outside the CDR3, taken from reference TRBV2 and TRBJ1-4): EPEVTQTPSHQVTQMGQEVILRCVPISNHLYFYWYRQILGQKVEFLVSFYNNEISEKSEIFDDQFSVERPDGSNFTLKIRSTKLEDSAMYFCAGGTDANEKLFFGSGTQLSVL.

The rearrangement uses TRBV5-1 and TRBJ2-5; the D gene is possibly TRBD2 (6 bases). Trimming stripped 4 bases from V and 5 bases from J, with 18 bases between. Looked up from germline, CDR1 is SGHRS and CDR2 is YFSETQ. The CDR3 loop spans 15 amino acids. The CDR3 loop reads CASSTLTGERETQYF. CDR3 coding DNA: TGCGCCAGCAGCACGCTGACGGGAGAAAGGGAGACCCAGTACTTC.

This clone was seen only once. This chain links TRBV2 with TRBJ2-3, with 10 nucleotides matching TRBD1. Germline V gene sequence: CDR1 SNHLY, CDR2 FYNNEI. J was trimmed by 6 bases and V by 5 bases; bases with no gene match: 8. This CDR3 has 15 residues. CDR3 DNA: TGTGCCAGCAGTCGCGACAGGGGGCGAGGGGATACGCAGTATTTT. Protein sequence: CASSRDRGRGDTQYF.

The chain uses TRBV5-4 and TRBJ2-7; D may be TRBD1 (5 bases). The CDR3 length is 18 residues. V was pared by 0 bases and J by 0 bases, with 19 bases between. CDR1 is SGHNT, CDR2 YYREEE, per germline (reference sequence). CDR3 sequence (DNA): TGTGCCAGCAGCTTGGAGGCAGTCCAAGGGGCCCCCTCCTACGAGCAGTACTTC. Translated, it gives CASSLEAVQGAPSYEQYF. The full variable domain, completed using reference TRBV5-4 and TRBJ2-7, is ETGVTQSPTHLIKTRGQQVTLRCSSQSGHNTVSWYQQALGQGPQFIFQYYREEENGRGNFPPRFSGLQFPNYSSELNVNALELDDSALYLCASSLEAVQGAPSYEQYFGPGTRLTVT.

This chain connects TRBV13 to TRBJ2-3; 10 bases map to TRBD2. Germline V gives CDR1 PRHDT, CDR2 FYEKMQ (reference sequence). The CDR3 sequence is 15 residues long. V shed 7 bases, J shed 4 bases, and the junction held 8 bases outside the gene matches. In DNA form, the CDR3 reads TGTGCCAGCAAGAGCGGGGGGGCGTTGGCAGATACGCAGTATTTT. Translating it yields CASKSGGALADTQYF.

The chain is built from TRBV18 and TRBJ2-7; the D gene is possibly TRBD1 (8 bases). The V gene lost 5 bases and the J gene lost 4 bases, with 18 bases spanning the gap. CDR3 length: 15 amino acids. In germline, CDR1 is KGHSH, CDR2 LQKENI. The CDR3 nucleotides read TGTGCCAGCTCAAAGACAGGGGCGGGGGTTTACGAGCAGTACTTC. Residues: CASSKTGAGVYEQYF.

The J gene is TRBJ1-5, the V gene TRBV19; D might be TRBD1 (5 bases). CDR3 size: 14 residues. V was shortened by 3 bases and J by 6 bases, with 12 bases between the two germline ends. Germline V CDR1 and CDR2: LNHDA, SQIVND (reference sequence). In DNA, the CDR3 is TGTGCCAGTAGTATTCAGGGTATGGCTCAGCCCCAGCATTTT. It specifies CASSIQGMAQPQHF.

The sample holds one count of this clone. Here the CDR3 DNA reads TGTGCCAGCAGCAACCTGGGAGGGGGCTATGGCTACACCTTC. This gives the protein CASSNLGGGYGYTF. V is TRBV11-3 and J is TRBJ1-2; tentatively, D is TRBD1 (6 bases). Germline V gene sequence: CDR1 SGHNT, CDR2 YENEEA. Between the trimmed V and J ends, which lost 5 bases and 4 bases, there was a span of 14 bases. The CDR3 covers 14 residues.

The rearrangement links TRBV13 to TRBJ1-6, with D uncertain. Trimming shortened V by 7 bases and J by 7 bases, and 23 bases separated the two germline ends. Germline V CDR1 and CDR2: PRHDT, FYEKMQ (reference sequence). The CDR3 contains 17 residues. CDR3 residues: CASNSVRSQNENSPLHF. The CDR3 region has the DNA TGTGCCAGCAACTCGGTCCGCTCTCAAAATGAAAATTCACCCCTCCACTTT.

This clone occurred a few times. The rearrangement uses TRBV6-2 or TRBV6-3 and TRBJ1-1; 10 positions agree with TRBD1. This CDR3 has 17 amino acids. Germline lookup yields CDR1 MNHEY and CDR2 SVGEGT. Trimming cost V 5 bases and J 5 bases; bases outside gene matches: 14. The CDR3 DNA sequence: TGTGCCAGCAGTAAACCCGACAGGGGGCTTAGTGCAACTGAAGCTTTCTTT. Protein: CASSKPDRGLSATEAFF.

This clone has more than one count but fewer than ten. V usage is TRBV11-2 and J usage is TRBJ2-5, with D perhaps TRBD1 (7 bases). The CDR3 contains 17 residues. V dropped 4 bases and J dropped 2 bases, with 20 bases sitting between them. Germline V gene data show CDR1 as SGHAT and CDR2 as FQNNGV. Here the CDR3 DNA reads TGTGCCAGCAGCTCATTCAGGGGGAGGCAGAGGCAAGAGACCCAGTACTTC. As protein: CASSSFRGRQRQETQYF.

The chain combines TRBV24-1 with TRBJ2-1; no firm D call. CDR1 and CDR2 from the germline V gene are KGHDR and SFDVKD. Trimming removed 4 bases from V and 10 bases from J, with 13 bases in between. The CDR3 is made up of 13 amino acids. The CDR3 coding sequence is TGTGCCACCAGTGACCCTTCCACCAGGGAGCAGTTCTTC. Its translation is CATSDPSTREQFF.

About this clone itself: Different DNA sequences within this sample yield the same CDR3. The chain is built from TRBV18 and TRBJ1-3; 7 bases match TRBD1. Germline V gives CDR1 KGHSH, CDR2 LQKENI. The V gene end was trimmed by 2 bases and the J gene end by 4 bases; junction bases not matched to a gene: 5. The length of the CDR3 is 15 residues. The CDR3 nucleotides are TGTGCCAGCTCACCAGTTACAGGGGCGGGAAACACCATATATTTT. As protein: CASSPVTGAGNTIYF.

This clone has only one observation. The chain is built from TRBV5-5 and TRBJ2-5; 8 bases are shared with TRBD1. Looked up from germline, CDR1 is SGHKS and CDR2 is YYEKEE (reference sequence). V lost 5 bases, J lost 5 bases, and 11 bases stayed unmatched. The CDR3 length is 15 residues. The CDR3 region is CASRDQRTGLETQYF. The CDR3, as DNA: TGTGCCAGCAGGGACCAAAGGACAGGGTTGGAGACCCAGTACTTC.

This clone appeared a single time. Other DNA sequences within the sample encode an identical CDR3. The chain links TRBV6-5 to TRBJ2-2; 12 nucleotides agree with TRBD2. CDR1 and CDR2 from the germline V gene are MNHEY and SVGAGI. V gave up 6 bases and J gave up 5 bases; unmatched junction bases: 4. There are 15 residues in the CDR3. This chain's CDR3 is CASRGTSGLTGELFF. CDR3 bases: TGTGCCAGCAGGGGGACTAGCGGGCTTACCGGGGAGCTGTTTTTT.

This rearrangement joins TRBV5-5 to TRBJ1-1, with 10 bases that match TRBD1. The germline V gene has CDR1 SGHKS and CDR2 YYEKEE (reference sequence). The V and J ends lost 3 bases and 1 base, in that order; junction bases with no gene match: 12. This CDR3 contains 18 residues. CDR3 in amino acids: CASSSQTGGFFRNTEAFF. Written as DNA, the CDR3 is TGTGCCAGCAGCTCACAGACAGGGGGCTTTTTTCGGAACACTGAAGCTTTCTTT.

V usage is TRBV6-6 and J usage is TRBJ2-1; the match to TRBD2 covers 16 bases. The CDR3 is 18 amino acids. The junction had 4 bases not matched to a gene; V was cut back by 5 bases and J by 0 bases. Germline V gives CDR1 MNHNY, CDR2 SVGAGI (reference sequence). The CDR3 region is CASSPGTSGRASYNEQFF. The CDR3 nucleotides are TGTGCCAGCAGTCCCGGGACTAGCGGGAGGGCCTCCTACAATGAGCAGTTCTTC.

The chain employs TRBV6-2 or TRBV6-3 and TRBJ2-3, with 13 bases fitting TRBD2. This CDR3 contains 18 residues. Germline trimming cut 6 bases from V and 0 bases from J; bases unmatched to any gene: 9. CDR1 is MNHEY and CDR2 is SVGEGT in the germline V gene. CDR3 sequence (DNA): TGTGCCAGCAGCCCCACTAGCGGGAGGGCCGACAGCACAGATACGCAGTATTTT. Its protein product is CASSPTSGRADSTDTQYF.

The chain employs TRBV5-1 and TRBJ2-5; 8 positions match TRBD1. The length of the CDR3 is 15 residues. J gave up 5 bases and V 0 bases, and 6 bases lay outside the gene matches. Germline V CDR1 and CDR2: SGHRS, YFSETQ. CDR3 region: CASSLAGTGFETQYF. CDR3 bases: TGCGCCAGCAGCTTGGCCGGGACAGGTTTCGAGACCCAGTACTTC.

This rearrangement joins TRBV6-5 to TRBJ1-2; 7 positions agree with TRBD1. V was pared by 5 bases and J by 8 bases, with 8 bases of the junction left unmatched. The CDR3 runs 13 residues. CDR1 is MNHEY, CDR2 SVGAGI, per germline. The DNA for the CDR3 is TGTGCCAGCAGTCCGATACAGGGGAGGGGCTACACCTTC. This translates into CASSPIQGRGYTF.

The chain uses TRBV6-5 and TRBJ1-6; D gene ambiguous. Germline V gene data show CDR1 as MNHEY and CDR2 as SVGAGI. Trimming left V 6 bases short and J 5 bases short, with 14 bases between. The CDR3 has 15 amino acids. The CDR3, as DNA: TGTGCCAGCAGAGTGACGACGGGGAATAATTCACCCCTCCACTTT. This encodes CASRVTTGNNSPLHF.